These 16 T cell receptor beta chains came from one sample sequenced in a study of cytotoxic CD8 clonotypes in ibrutinib-treated CLL. Measured with immunoSEQ multiplex PCR; TCRdb has only the in-frame clones, and not every one. The sample carries under 35,000 clones, around 63% recorded once. The material sequenced was PBMCs, taken after 24 months of ibrutinib treatment. The source is a human donor with chronic lymphocytic leukemia.

CDR3 amino acids: CASSQEKWRGGSTGELFF. DNA of the CDR3: TGCGCCAGCAGCCAAGAGAAATGGCGGGGGGGATCCACCGGGGAGCTGTTTTTT. The V gene is TRBV4-3, the J gene TRBJ2-2; TRBD2 matches at 9 bases. Trimming removed 0 bases from V and 4 bases from J; junction bases left unmatched: 9. This CDR3 is built from 18 residues. The germline gives CDR1 LGHNA, CDR2 YSLEER.

This rearrangement joins TRBV27 to TRBJ2-1; D is perhaps TRBD1 or TRBD2 (5 bases each). The germline CDR1 and CDR2 sequences are MNHEY and SMNVEV (reference sequence). The V end lost 6 bases, the J end lost 8 bases, and 20 bases lay between the germline ends. The CDR3 is made up of 15 amino acids. The CDR3: CASRPGRTVFDEQFF. The CDR3 coding sequence is TGTGCCAGCAGGCCGGGACGGACCGTGTTCGATGAGCAGTTCTTC.

This clone was seen a handful of times. The chain joins TRBV6-5 to TRBJ2-1; weak D call: TRBD2 (5 bases). The CDR3 has 14 amino acids. In germline, CDR1 is MNHEY, CDR2 SVGAGI. The V gene lost 0 bases and the J gene lost 8 bases, with 11 bases spanning the gap. CDR3 nucleotides: TGTGCCAGCAGTTACTCGTCTAGCAGCCATGAGCAGTTCTTC. Amino acids: CASSYSSSSHEQFF.

The chain combines TRBV11-2 with TRBJ1-5; tentative D call: TRBD1 (5 bases). Germline CDR1 SGHAT, CDR2 FQNNGV. The CDR3 runs to 12 residues. Trimming removed 1 base from V and 11 bases from J, with 9 bases in between. CDR3 region: CASSLAGEAQHF. CDR3 nucleotides: TGTGCCAGCAGCTTAGCGGGGGAGGCCCAGCATTTT.

This chain uses TRBV28 with TRBJ2-6; D is perhaps TRBD2 (5 bases). The V and J ends lost 5 bases and 0 bases respectively, with 8 bases between them. Germline V lookup: CDR1 MDHEN, CDR2 SYDVKM. The CDR3 is 15 amino acids. The CDR3 bases are TGTGCCAGCAGTCGTGGGAGCTCTGGGGCCAACGTCCTGACTTTC. It yields the protein CASSRGSSGANVLTF.

This clone was counted only a few times. V and J are TRBV30 and TRBJ1-6; D possibly corresponds to TRBD1 (6 bases). The CDR3 extends over 15 amino acids. Trimming took off 3 bases at V and 7 bases at J, with 16 bases between the two ends. Germline CDR1 reads GTSNPN; CDR2 reads SVGIG (reference sequence). The CDR3 DNA sequence: TGTGCCTGGAGGGAGGACAGTAGGTCGAATTCACCCCTCCACTTT. Its translation is CAWREDSRSNSPLHF.

The chain has TRBV7-6 and TRBJ2-1; D may be TRBD2 (6 bases). V was cut by 0 bases and J by 5 bases, with 11 bases left in between. Germline assignment: CDR1 SGHVS and CDR2 FNYEAQ. This CDR3 has 15 amino acids. As DNA, the CDR3 is TGTGCCAGCAGCTTAGCGGCCGGGAGCAACAATGAGCAGTTCTTC. Translated, it gives CASSLAAGSNNEQFF.

The V gene is TRBV27, the J gene TRBJ2-7; TRBD1 might be the D (6 bases). The CDR3 sequence is 13 residues long. Trimming took 8 bases from V and 1 from J, leaving 12 bases between them. Germline V CDR1 and CDR2: MNHEY, SMNVEV (reference sequence). Here the CDR3 reads CASQGIASYEQYF. The CDR3 coding sequence is TGTGCCAGCCAGGGGATAGCGTCCTACGAGCAGTACTTC.

The DNA for the CDR3 is TGTGCCAGCAACCCGGACAGCCCTGAAGCTTTCTTT. As protein: CASNPDSPEAFF. The chain couples TRBV2 to TRBJ1-1, with TRBD1 as a possible D gene (6 bases). Per germline, CDR1 SNHLY and CDR2 FYNNEI. The CDR3 runs 12 residues. V lost 7 bases to trimming and J lost 6 bases, with 12 bases between them.

This clone was observed once. This rearrangement joins TRBV11-2 to TRBJ1-2; 9 nucleotides match TRBD1. The CDR3 loop spans 16 amino acids. V shed 5 bases, J shed 3 bases, and the junction held 10 bases outside the gene matches. Germline assignment: CDR1 SGHAT and CDR2 FQNNGV. In DNA form, the CDR3 reads TGTGCCAGCAGCCCATCATCGGGACAGGGCTACTATGGCTACACCTTC. This encodes CASSPSSGQGYYGYTF.

The V and J genes are TRBV7-2 and TRBJ1-4; D possibly corresponds to TRBD1 (5 bases). V was clipped by 5 bases and J by 7 bases, with 14 bases between them. The CDR3 totals 14 residues. Germline lookup yields CDR1 SGHTA and CDR2 FQGNSA. The CDR3 DNA is TGTGCCAGCAGCCCCTTCGGGGCGGTTGAAAAACTGTTTTTT. This translates into CASSPFGAVEKLFF.

This rearrangement joins TRBV19 to TRBJ1-5, with 9 bases identical to TRBD1. J gave up 2 bases and V 3 bases, and 2 bases lay outside the gene matches. Germline assignment: CDR1 LNHDA and CDR2 SQIVND (reference sequence). The CDR3 extends over 15 amino acids. This CDR3 reads CASSMDRGGNQPQHF. In DNA form, the CDR3 reads TGTGCCAGTAGTATGGACAGGGGTGGCAATCAGCCCCAGCATTTT.

This chain connects TRBV5-1 to TRBJ2-5; D call uncertain. Trimming stripped 4 bases from V and 4 bases from J, with 14 bases between. Germline V CDR1 and CDR2: SGHRS, YFSETQ. The CDR3 loop spans 14 amino acids. This chain's CDR3 is CASSPHTVSETQYF. The CDR3 DNA follows: TGCGCCAGCAGCCCACACACAGTATCAGAGACCCAGTACTTC.

This clone is deemed medium-sized. The chain has TRBV27 and TRBJ1-2, with a possible D match to TRBD1 (5 bases). V lost 2 bases to trimming and J lost 10 bases, with 11 bases between them. CDR1 and CDR2 from the germline V gene are MNHEY and SMNVEV (reference sequence). The CDR3 is 12 residues long. CDR3 region: CASSLRQGPYTF. In DNA form, the CDR3 reads TGTGCCAGCAGTTTACGGCAGGGACCCTACACCTTC.

The chain employs TRBV19 and TRBJ2-7; 9 positions agree with TRBD1. In germline, CDR1 is LNHDA, CDR2 SQIVND (reference sequence). V shed 5 bases, J shed 4 bases, and the junction held 6 bases outside the gene matches. This CDR3 comprises 14 residues. CDR3 amino acids: CASSRPGQGYEQYF. For the CDR3, the DNA is TGTGCCAGTAGTCGTCCGGGACAGGGTTACGAGCAGTACTTC.

The V call is TRBV5-1, the J call TRBJ1-3; 7 nucleotides line up with TRBD1. The trim removed 4 bases at V and 4 bases at J, leaving 11 bases unmatched. The CDR3 is 16 residues long. Looked up from germline, CDR1 is SGHRS and CDR2 is YFSETQ. The DNA for the CDR3 is TGCGCCAGCAGCGAGAGCACAGGGGTCGGGGGAAACACCATATATTTT. Its translation: CASSESTGVGGNTIYF.